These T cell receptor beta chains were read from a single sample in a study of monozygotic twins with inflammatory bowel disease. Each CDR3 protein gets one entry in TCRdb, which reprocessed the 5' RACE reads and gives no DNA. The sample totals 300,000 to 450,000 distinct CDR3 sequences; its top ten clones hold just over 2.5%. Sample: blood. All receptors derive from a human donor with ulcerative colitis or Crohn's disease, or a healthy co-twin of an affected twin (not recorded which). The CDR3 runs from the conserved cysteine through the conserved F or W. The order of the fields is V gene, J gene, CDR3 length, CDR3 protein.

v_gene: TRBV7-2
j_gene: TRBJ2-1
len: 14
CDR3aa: CASRQVLGDNEQFF

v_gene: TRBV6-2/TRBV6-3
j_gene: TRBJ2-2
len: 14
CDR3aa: CASMRGSGAGELFF

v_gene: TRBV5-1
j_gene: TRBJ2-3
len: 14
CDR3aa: CASSLLGPTDTQYF

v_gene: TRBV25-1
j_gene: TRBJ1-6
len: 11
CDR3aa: CASSGDIRLHF

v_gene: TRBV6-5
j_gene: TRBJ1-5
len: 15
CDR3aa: CASSSGQGINQPQHF

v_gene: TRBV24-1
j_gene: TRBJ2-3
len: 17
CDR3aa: CATSDPRTGGPTDTQYF

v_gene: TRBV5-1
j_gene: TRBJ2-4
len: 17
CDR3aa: CASSLTFRTGVSNIQYF

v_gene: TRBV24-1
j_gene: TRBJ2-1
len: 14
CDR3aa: CATSDLYGVHEQFF

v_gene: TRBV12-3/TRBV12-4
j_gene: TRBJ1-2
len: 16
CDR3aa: CASSKSGRVANYGYTF

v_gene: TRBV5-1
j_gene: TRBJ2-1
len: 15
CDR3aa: CASASGGVAYNEQFF

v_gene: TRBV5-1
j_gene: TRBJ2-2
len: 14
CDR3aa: CASSPQVRTGELFF

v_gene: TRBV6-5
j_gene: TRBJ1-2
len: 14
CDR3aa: CASSYSEGPYGYTF

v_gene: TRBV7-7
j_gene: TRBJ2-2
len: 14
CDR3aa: CASSFEGYTGELFF

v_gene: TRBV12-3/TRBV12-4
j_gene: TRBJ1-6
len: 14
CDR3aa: CASSLGGVNSPLHF

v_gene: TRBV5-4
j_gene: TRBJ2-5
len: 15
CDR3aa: CASSFGSPYQETQYF

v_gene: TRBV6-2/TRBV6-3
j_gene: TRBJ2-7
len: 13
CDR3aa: CASSRSRSYEQYF

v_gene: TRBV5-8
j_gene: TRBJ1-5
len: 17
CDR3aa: CASSSGGRAGSNQPQHF

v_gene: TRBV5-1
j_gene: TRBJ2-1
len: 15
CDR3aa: CASSWTSGANNEQFF

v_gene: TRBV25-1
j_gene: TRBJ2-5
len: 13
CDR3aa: CASTQVTQETQYF

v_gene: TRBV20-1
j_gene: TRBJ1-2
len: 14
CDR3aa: CSACGGQGGDGYTF

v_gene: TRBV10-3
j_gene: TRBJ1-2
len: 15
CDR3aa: CAISEAKTGYYGYTF

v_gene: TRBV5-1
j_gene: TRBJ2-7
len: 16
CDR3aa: CASSLGTGVGVYEQYF

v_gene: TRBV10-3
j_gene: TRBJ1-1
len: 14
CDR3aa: CAISEPEVSFKAFF

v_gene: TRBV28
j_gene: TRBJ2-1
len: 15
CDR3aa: CASTRQTSSYNEQFF

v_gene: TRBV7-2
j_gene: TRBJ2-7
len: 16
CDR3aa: CASSLETGLFSYEQYF

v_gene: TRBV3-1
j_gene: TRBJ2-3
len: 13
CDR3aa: CASSGLDRSTQYF

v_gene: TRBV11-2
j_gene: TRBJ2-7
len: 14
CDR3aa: CASSFDEQGREQYF

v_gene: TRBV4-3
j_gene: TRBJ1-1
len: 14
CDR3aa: CASSQDIWALRAFF

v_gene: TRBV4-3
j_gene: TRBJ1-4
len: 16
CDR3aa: CASSQAPRPENEKLFF

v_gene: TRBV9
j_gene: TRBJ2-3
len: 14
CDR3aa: CASSPSGVTDTQYF

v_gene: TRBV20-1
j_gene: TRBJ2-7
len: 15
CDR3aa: CSANDLAGGSSEQYF

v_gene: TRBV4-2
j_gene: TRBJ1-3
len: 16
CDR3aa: CASSQVFPSSGNTIYF

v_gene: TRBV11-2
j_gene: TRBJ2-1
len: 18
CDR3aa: CASSLGFLRGGAFSEQFF

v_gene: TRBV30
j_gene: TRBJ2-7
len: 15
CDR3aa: CAWSPGSGGIDEQYF

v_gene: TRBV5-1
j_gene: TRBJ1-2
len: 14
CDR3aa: CASSVALAHYGYTF

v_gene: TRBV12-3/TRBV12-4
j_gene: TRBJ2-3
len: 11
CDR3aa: CASSFISGQYF

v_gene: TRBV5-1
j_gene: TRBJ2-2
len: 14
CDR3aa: CASSLIGGSGELFF

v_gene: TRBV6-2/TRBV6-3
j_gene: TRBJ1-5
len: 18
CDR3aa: CASSFQMGQGRTNQPQHF

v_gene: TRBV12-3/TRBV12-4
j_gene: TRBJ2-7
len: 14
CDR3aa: CASIPGQGPYEQYF

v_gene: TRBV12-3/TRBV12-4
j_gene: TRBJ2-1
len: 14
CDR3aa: CASTGTGGPNEQFF

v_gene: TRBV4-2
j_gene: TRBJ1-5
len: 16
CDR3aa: CASSLSGTEFNQPQHF

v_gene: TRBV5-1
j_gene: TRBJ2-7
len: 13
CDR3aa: CASSFDRSGEQYF

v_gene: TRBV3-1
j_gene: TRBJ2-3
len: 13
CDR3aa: CASSQDNGGTQYF

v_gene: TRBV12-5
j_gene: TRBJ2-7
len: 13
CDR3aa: CASANTGSYEQYF

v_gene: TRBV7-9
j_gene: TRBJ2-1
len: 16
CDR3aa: CASSLAGGRSYNEQFF

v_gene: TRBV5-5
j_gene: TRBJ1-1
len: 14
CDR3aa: CASCSSGLNTEAFF

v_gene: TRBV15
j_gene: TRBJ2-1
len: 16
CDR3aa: CATSRDDGGSYNEQFF

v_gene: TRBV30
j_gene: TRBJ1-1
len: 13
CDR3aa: CAWREATNTEAFF